This T cell receptor (beta chain) was obtained from a study of chemoradiotherapy in HPV16-positive cancers. About the study: A couple of HPV16-positive patients' cells yielded candidate HPV-specific clones and common motifs. Broader study findings: Non-HPV-specific T cells did not expand in tumors during treatment, whereas candidate HPV-specific clones and E7-related motifs did. The functional HPV-specific definition rests on just two HPV16-positive patients. Better recurrence-free survival went with HPV-responsive T-cell expansion in HPV16-positive patients.

The data were produced by immunoSEQ multiplex PCR, yet TCRdb's version contains in-frame clones alone and is incomplete. This sample has 4,000 to 6,000 clones, with roughly 80% found just once. As concerns this clone: Antigen: not known.

The sample was gathered from a patient who underwent chemoradiotherapy. This TCR was sampled from a human donor with HPV-associated anogenital cancer.

Here the CDR3 reads CASSPRGVDQPQHF. The CDR3 bases are TGTGCCAGCTCACCGCGAGGGGTGGATCAGCCCCAGCATTTT. The chain employs TRBV18 and TRBJ1-5; TRBD1 might be the D (5 bases). The germline V and J ends were trimmed by 3 bases and 5 bases, with 11 bases remaining between them. The CDR3 length is 14 residues. Germline values: CDR1 KGHSH, CDR2 LQKENI. Full variable domain (remainder filled in from reference TRBV18 and TRBJ1-5): NAGVMQNPRHLVRRRGQEARLRCSPMKGHSHVYWYRQLPEEGLKFMVYLQKENIIDESGMPKERFSAEFPKEGPSILRIQQVVRGDSAAYFCASSPRGVDQPQHFGDGTRLSIL.